This TCR beta chain is from a study of blood T cell repertoires in COVID-19. This clone was counted between two and nine times. Produced via immunoSEQ multiplex PCR; TCRdb's table is partial and in-frame only. The sample yields 120,000 or so clones, around four fifths seen once. This CDR3 has 13 residues. Trimming shortened V by 6 bases and J by 0 bases, and 9 bases separated the two germline ends. Germline lookup yields CDR1 SNHLY and CDR2 FYNNEI. The chain joins TRBV2 to TRBJ2-7, with D possibly TRBD2 on 6 matching bases. This TCR was recovered from a man between 60 and 70 years old with acute or convalescent COVID-19. The sequencing sample was made of peripheral blood. The CDR3 loop is CASRRDFSYEQYF. The CDR3 DNA follows: TGTGCCAGCAGGAGGGACTTCTCCTACGAGCAGTACTTC.